Presented here are 2 T cell receptor beta chains from one specimen sequenced in a study of response to subunit inactivated influenza vaccine. TCRdb itself ran the RT-PCR reads through MiXCR, one entry per CDR3 protein. The sample consists of about 650,000 distinct CDR3 sequences, less than 15% of them appearing once. The starting material was PBMCs from blood, obtained less than 15 days before vaccination. These receptors all come from a man over 45 who received an inactivated influenza vaccine.

This clonotype has only a few counts. V is TRBV7-8 and J is TRBJ1-2; 7 nucleotides match TRBD1. Trimming at V came to 5 bases and at J to 3 bases, leaving 18 bases not matched to a gene. The CDR3 has 18 residues. The germline CDR1 and CDR2 sequences are SGHVS and FQNEAQ. The DNA for the CDR3 is TGTGCCAGCAGCCGCCAGGGGGTCCCAGCGCGACAGCACTATGGCTACACCTTC. This encodes CASSRQGVPARQHYGYTF.

CDR3 sequence reads: CASSVGPRYEQYF. DNA for the CDR3: TGTGCCAGCAGCGTAGGTCCTAGGTACGAGCAGTACTTC. The chain recombines TRBV9 with TRBJ2-7; unclear D gene. CDR3 length: 13 residues. Germline assignment: CDR1 SGDLS and CDR2 YYNGEE. V lost 0 bases and J 4 bases, leaving 8 bases between the germline ends.